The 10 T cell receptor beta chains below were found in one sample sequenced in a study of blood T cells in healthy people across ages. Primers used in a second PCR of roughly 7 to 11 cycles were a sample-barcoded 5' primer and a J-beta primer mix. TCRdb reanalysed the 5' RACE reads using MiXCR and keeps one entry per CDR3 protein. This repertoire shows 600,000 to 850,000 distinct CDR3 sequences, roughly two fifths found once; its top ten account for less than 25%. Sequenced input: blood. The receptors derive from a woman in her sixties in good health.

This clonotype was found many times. The CDR3 protein is CASSQDPDGYEQYF. CDR3 in DNA: TGCGCCAGCAGCCAAGACCCGGACGGCTACGAGCAGTACTTC. V gene TRBV4-3 combines with J gene TRBJ2-7, with D hard to call. Germline values: CDR1 LGHNA, CDR2 YSLEER. Trimming cost V 0 bases and J 3 bases, with 9 bases left between them. The CDR3 sequence is 14 residues long.

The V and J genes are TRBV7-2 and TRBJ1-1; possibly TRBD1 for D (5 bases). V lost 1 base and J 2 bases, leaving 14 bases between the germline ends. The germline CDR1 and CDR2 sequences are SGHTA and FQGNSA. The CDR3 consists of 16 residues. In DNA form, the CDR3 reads TGTGCCAGCAGCTTAGTCGGTGGGGCAAGTAACACTGAAGCTTTCTTT. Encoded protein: CASSLVGGASNTEAFF.

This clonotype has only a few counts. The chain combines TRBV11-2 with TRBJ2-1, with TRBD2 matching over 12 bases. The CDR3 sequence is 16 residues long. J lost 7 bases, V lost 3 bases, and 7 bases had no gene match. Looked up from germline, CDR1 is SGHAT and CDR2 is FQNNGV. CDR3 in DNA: TGTGCCAGCAGCTTCCGACTAGCGGGAGTATGGAATGAGCAGTTCTTC. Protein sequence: CASSFRLAGVWNEQFF.

The CDR3 loop is CASSPLTSASTDTQYF. The DNA of the CDR3 is TGTGCCAGCTCACCACTTACTAGCGCTAGCACAGATACGCAGTATTTT. The chain employs TRBV18 and TRBJ2-3; 7 bases fit TRBD2. V lost 1 base to trimming and J lost 0 bases; unmatched junction nucleotides: 4. This CDR3 comprises 16 residues. CDR1 KGHSH and CDR2 LQKENI come from the germline V gene.

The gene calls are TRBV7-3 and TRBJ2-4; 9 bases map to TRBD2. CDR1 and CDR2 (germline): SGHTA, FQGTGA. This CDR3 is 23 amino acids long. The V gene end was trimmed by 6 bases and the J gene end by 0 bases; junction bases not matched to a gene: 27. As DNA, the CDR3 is TGTGCCAGCAGTTCCCTGACGTCCGGGACTAGCTACCCCGAGGGGCTAGCCAAAAACATTCAGTACTTC. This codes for CASSSLTSGTSYPEGLAKNIQYF.

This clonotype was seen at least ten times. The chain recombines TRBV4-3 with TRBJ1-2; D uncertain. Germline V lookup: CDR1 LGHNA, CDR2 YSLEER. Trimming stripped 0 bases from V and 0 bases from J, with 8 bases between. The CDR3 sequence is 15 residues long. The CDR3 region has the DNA TGCGCCAGCAGCCAAGAAACGGCCCCTAACTATGGCTACACCTTC. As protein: CASSQETAPNYGYTF.

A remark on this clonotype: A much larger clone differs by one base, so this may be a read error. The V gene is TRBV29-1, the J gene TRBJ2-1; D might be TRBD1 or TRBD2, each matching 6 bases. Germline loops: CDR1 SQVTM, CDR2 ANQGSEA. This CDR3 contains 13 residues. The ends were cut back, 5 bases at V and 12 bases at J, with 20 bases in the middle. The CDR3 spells CSVRRQQGGRQFF. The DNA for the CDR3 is TGCAGCGTTAGACGGCAACAGGGAGGTAGGCAGTTCTTC.

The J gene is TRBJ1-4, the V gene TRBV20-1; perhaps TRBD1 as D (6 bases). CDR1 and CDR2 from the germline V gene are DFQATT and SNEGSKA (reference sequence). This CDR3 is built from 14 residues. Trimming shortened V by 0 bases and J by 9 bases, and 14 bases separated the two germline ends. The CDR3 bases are TGCAGTGCTAGAGAGCCTGACAGGAGTCAAAAACTGTTTTTT. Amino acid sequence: CSAREPDRSQKLFF.

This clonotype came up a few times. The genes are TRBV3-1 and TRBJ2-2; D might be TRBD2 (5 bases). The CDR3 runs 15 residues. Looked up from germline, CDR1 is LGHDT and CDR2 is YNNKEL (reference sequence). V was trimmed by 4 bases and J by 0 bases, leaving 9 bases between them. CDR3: CASSRRLTNTGELFF. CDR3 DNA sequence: TGTGCCAGCAGCCGGAGACTAACGAACACCGGGGAGCTGTTTTTT.

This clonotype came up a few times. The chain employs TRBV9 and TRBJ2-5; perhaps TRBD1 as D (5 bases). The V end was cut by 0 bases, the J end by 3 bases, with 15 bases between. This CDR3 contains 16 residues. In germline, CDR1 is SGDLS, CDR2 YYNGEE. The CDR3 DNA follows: TGTGCCAGCAGCGTAGGGGGTGGGGCCAGAAAAGAGACCCAGTACTTC. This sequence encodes CASSVGGGARKETQYF.